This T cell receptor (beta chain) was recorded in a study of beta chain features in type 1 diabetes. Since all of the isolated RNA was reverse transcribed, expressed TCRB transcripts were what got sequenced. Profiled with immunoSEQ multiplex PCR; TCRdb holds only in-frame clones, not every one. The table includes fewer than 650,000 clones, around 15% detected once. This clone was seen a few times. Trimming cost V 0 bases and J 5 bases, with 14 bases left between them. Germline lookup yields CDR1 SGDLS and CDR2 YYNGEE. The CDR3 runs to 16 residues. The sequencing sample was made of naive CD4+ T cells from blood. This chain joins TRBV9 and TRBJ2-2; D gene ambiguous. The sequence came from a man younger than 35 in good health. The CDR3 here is CASSVESRVRTGELFF. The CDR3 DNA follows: TGTGCCAGCAGCGTAGAGTCCCGGGTGAGGACCGGGGAGCTGTTTTTT.